This TCR beta chain was documented in a study of T cell responses to AZD1222 COVID-19 vaccine. Points from the study as a whole: Reportedly, close to half of spike-specific TCRs are directed against unmutated variant regions.

A remark on this clone: The target antigen is unknown.

The ends were cut back, 1 base at V and 6 bases at J, with 10 bases in the middle. Germline assignment: CDR1 SGHAT and CDR2 FQNNGV. The CDR3 spans 14 residues. Produced via immunoSEQ multiplex PCR; TCRdb's table is partial and in-frame only. Among about 120,000 clones listed, about nine tenths were seen once. This TCR derives from an adult who received the AZD1222 COVID-19 vaccine. This specimen was peripheral blood, taken 28 days after the second AZD1222 dose. This chain joins TRBV11-2 and TRBJ1-5; D is possibly TRBD1 (5 bases). CDR3 residues: CASSLVGDGQPQHF. In DNA, the CDR3 is TGTGCCAGCAGCTTAGTAGGGGATGGTCAGCCCCAGCATTTT.